This T cell receptor beta chain was identified during a study of T cell repertoires in cytomegalovirus infection. The germline V and J ends were trimmed by 6 bases and 5 bases, with 14 bases remaining between them. CDR3 size: 14 residues. MiXCR was run by TCRdb on the reads, yielding one entry per CDR3 protein. The sample lists fewer than 850,000 distinct CDR3 sequences; just under 30% were seen once. Of note for this clonotype: Antigen unknown.

The sample consisted of cultured CD8+ T cells from PBMCs, taken from culture after CMV antigen stimulation. The V gene is TRBV23-1, the J gene TRBJ1-5; D is uncertain. TRBV23-1 is filed as an ORF, its function uncertain. The TCR was taken from a human donor in good health (CMV status not recorded). Some clones in this sample may be carry-over from other donors' samples. Written as DNA, the CDR3 is TGCGCCAGCAGGCGCAGGAAGCCCCATCAGCCCCAGCATTTT. Protein: CASRRRKPHQPQHF.